Sequencing of this T cell receptor beta chain was carried out in a study of graft-versus-host responses after intestinal transplantation. CDR1 and CDR2 (germline): LGHNA, YSLEER. The CDR3 runs 15 residues. Trimming took off 4 bases at V and 3 bases at J, with 16 bases between the two ends. The repertoire was sequenced with immunoSEQ multiplex PCR; TCRdb's copy has only in-frame clones and lacks some. The profile shows about 88,000 clones, roughly 93% of them singletons. Points from the study as a whole: Levels of circulating GvH clones at their peak were associated with early post-transplant HvG declines.

Of note for this clone: Its antigen is unidentified.

V is TRBV4-3 and J is TRBJ2-7; D gene unclear. Sequencing was performed on unstimulated CD4+ T cells sorted from spleen or lymph node cells, taken before transplant. This sequence originates from a human donor who was the organ donor for an intestinal transplant. CDR3 sequence reads: CASSRDILPLYEQYF. CDR3 nucleotide sequence: TGCGCCAGCAGCCGAGATATTCTCCCCCTCTACGAGCAGTACTTC.